These T cell receptor beta chains were read from a single sample in a study of blood T cells in healthy people across ages. MiXCR, applied by TCRdb to the 5' RACE reads, yields one record per CDR3 protein. The top ten hold more than 8.5% of the sample, which has approximately 900,000 distinct CDR3 sequences, under 35% seen once. The sample was also reused in another study, on T cells of mothers and their children.

The specimen was blood. These receptors were collected from a woman between 40 and 55 years old in good health. CDR3s include the opening cysteine and the closing phenylalanine or tryptophan. The order of the fields is J gene, D gene, clone size, V gene, CDR3 protein, CDR3 DNA. The D gene is left open where the match is weak. Some rows mark clone size as missing; the rest say once, few, many or name a class of expanded clone.

TRBJ2-7 | TRBD2 | few | TRBV20-1 | CSVQSGVTRSYEQYF | TGCAGTGTTCAGAGCGGGGTAACACGCTCCTACGAGCAGTACTTC
TRBJ1-2 | NA | many | TRBV20-1 | CSASVGNYGYTF | TGCAGTGCTAGTGTGGGAAACTATGGCTACACCTTC
TRBJ2-3 | TRBD2 | few | TRBV15 | CATSPGLADTDTQYF | TGTGCCACCAGTCCAGGACTAGCGGACACAGATACGCAGTATTTT
TRBJ2-7 | NA | many | TRBV4-1 | CASSPGTLGYEQYF | TGCGCCAGCAGCCCTGGGACCCTTGGCTACGAGCAGTACTTC
TRBJ2-7 | TRBD2 | few | TRBV6-5 | CASGYSGLDTYEQYF | TGTGCCAGCGGTTACTCGGGACTAGACACCTACGAGCAGTACTTC
TRBJ1-2 | NA | NA | TRBV5-4 | CATSIGANYGYTF | TGTGCCACCTCCATTGGGGCTAACTATGGCTACACCTTC
TRBJ2-5 | TRBD2 | many | TRBV29-1 | CSVESPGGHWETQYF | TGCAGCGTTGAGTCGCCGGGGGGGCATTGGGAGACCCAGTACTTC
TRBJ1-1 | NA | NA | TRBV4-1 | CASSQEEKRPTEAFF | TGCGCCAGCAGCCAAGAAGAAAAGCGGCCCACTGAAGCTTTCTTT
TRBJ2-6 | TRBD2 | NA | TRBV5-1 | CASGRGVLASSGANVLTF | TGCGCCAGCGGAAGAGGAGTACTAGCGTCCTCTGGGGCCAACGTCCTGACTTTC
TRBJ2-1 | TRBD2 | NA | TRBV7-3 | CASSPDPLAGGPRSYNEQFF | TGTGCCAGCAGCCCTGACCCCCTAGCGGGGGGGCCAAGGTCCTACAATGAGCAGTTCTTC
TRBJ2-1 | TRBD1 | NA | TRBV20-1 | CSARGSGTGGFDEQFF | TGCAGTGCTAGAGGGTCCGGGACAGGGGGATTCGATGAGCAGTTCTTC
TRBJ2-6 | NA | NA | TRBV20-1 | CSATDSSGANVLTF | TGCAGTGCTACCGACAGTTCTGGGGCCAACGTCCTGACTTTC
TRBJ1-3 | NA | NA | TRBV21-1 | CASSKGSGNTIYF | TGTGCCAGCAGCAAGGGATCCGGAAACACCATATATTTT
TRBJ2-7 | TRBD2 | NA | TRBV7-9 | CASSTRTSGSDEQYF | TGTGCCAGCAGCACCCGGACTAGCGGGAGCGACGAGCAGTACTTC
TRBJ1-5 | NA | few | TRBV12-3/TRBV12-4 | CAISSGVDSNQPQHF | TGTGCCATATCCTCAGGGGTGGATAGCAATCAGCCCCAGCATTTT
TRBJ2-5 | NA | many | TRBV27 | CASSLGAGLAETQYF | TGTGCCAGCAGTTTGGGAGCGGGTCTTGCAGAGACCCAGTACTTC
TRBJ2-7 | NA | NA | TRBV6-2/TRBV6-3 | CASSRTRPSEQYF | TGTGCCAGCAGTCGGACAAGACCTAGCGAGCAGTACTTC
TRBJ2-1 | NA | many | TRBV6-4 | CARFTTGFNEQFF | TGTGCCAGATTTACAACAGGGTTCAATGAGCAGTTCTTC
TRBJ2-2 | TRBD1 | few | TRBV5-1 | CASSLARQGANTGELFF | TGCGCCAGCAGCTTGGCCAGACAGGGAGCGAACACCGGGGAGCTGTTTTTT
TRBJ2-7 | TRBD1 | many | TRBV10-3 | CAISESNKGGNEQYF | TGTGCCATCAGTGAGTCGAATAAAGGGGGCAACGAGCAGTACTTC
TRBJ2-7 | NA | NA | TRBV7-2 | CASSSQPDLYNEQYF | TGTGCCAGCAGCTCACAGCCGGATTTATACAATGAGCAGTACTTC